The present entry profiles one T cell receptor (beta chain) with its context. The data originate from a study of blood T cell repertoires in COVID-19. Study context: Samples of COVID-19 (acute and convalescent) were obtained from the United States, Italy and Spain. T cells, B-cell-depleted T cells, or PBMCs supplied cDNA or gDNA.

V was shortened by 7 bases and J by 7 bases, with 13 bases between the two germline ends. This CDR3 has 13 residues. The V gene's germline CDR1 is SGHTA and CDR2 FQGNSA. Original methodology: Nucleated cell counts were estimated from reference gene primer amplification. Only in-frame clones appear in the TCRdb table, and some are missing; sequencing was by immunoSEQ multiplex PCR. V, J and clone size reflect that table, while D and trimming were determined from the DNA. Among 100,000 to 150,000 clones listed, approximately 90% were seen once. The V call is TRBV7-2, the J call TRBJ2-2, with D uncertain. Sample: peripheral blood. The source is a man aged 45 to 65 with acute or convalescent COVID-19. The CDR3 nucleotides read TGTGCCAGCACCGTTACGGGTTTCGGGGAGCTGTTTTTT. Translating gives CASTVTGFGELFF.